The present T cell receptor beta chain was sequenced within a study of T cell clonality in common variable immunodeficiency. V lost 6 bases, J lost 0 bases, and 12 bases lay in between. Germline V CDR1 and CDR2: SNHLY, FYNNEI. The CDR3 length is 16 residues. This clone came up many times. Its specificity is unknown. The read is 3 residues too short to cover the CDR3 end, so that end is filled in from the germline J gene. Produced via immunoSEQ multiplex PCR; TCRdb's table is partial and in-frame only. The profile covers 55,000 or so clones, none occurring a single time. Findings of the study overall: Fewer TCRbeta clones were shared among CVID subjects than controls. Compared with healthy controls, CVID subjects showed increased TCRbeta clonality, mostly in about a third. CVID patient heterogeneity limited repertoire-clinical complication correlations.

Sequenced: peripheral blood mononuclear cells. This TCR came from a person aged 18 to 69 in good health. The V gene is TRBV2, the J gene TRBJ1-6; D possibly corresponds to TRBD1 (5 bases). The CDR3: CASSNRSPSYNSPLHF. The CDR3 DNA, read in part, is TGTGCCAGCAGCAACAGGAGCCCCTCCTATAATTCACCC.